This section outlines one T cell receptor beta chain sequence together with its context. These data belong to a study of T-cell reconstitution after alpha-beta-depleted transplantation in children. Germline V lookup: CDR1 SGHTA, CDR2 FQGNSA. V lost 1 base to trimming and J lost 12 bases; unmatched junction nucleotides: 7. There are 15 residues in the CDR3. During its preparation, the TCRbeta library received unique molecular identifiers. TCRdb analysed the PCR reads with MiXCR anew, one entry per CDR3 protein. The sample yields 350,000 to 500,000 distinct CDR3 sequences, about 40% seen once. The origin of this receptor is a girl under 10 years old with aplastic anemia, due to receive a stem cell transplant. The chain joins TRBV7-2 to TRBJ2-2, with TRBD2 matching 11 bases. The specimen comprised PBMCs, sampled before TCRalphabeta/CD19-depleted stem cell transplant. DNA for the CDR3: TGTGCCAGCAGCTTAGAAACTAGCGGGGGCAAGAAGCTGTTTTTT. Its translation is CASSLETSGGKKLFF.